The clone carrying this T cell receptor beta chain has a handful of counts. Its antigen remains unidentified. This table comes from immunoSEQ multiplex PCR, and its TCRdb copy is limited to in-frame clones, with some not included. The table has about 130,000 clones, 88% seen once. Trimming took 4 bases from V and 2 from J; bases not matched to a gene: 10. This CDR3 contains 16 residues. Germline CDR1 reads LGHNA; CDR2 reads YSLEER. The source of the sample is a study of cytomegalovirus exposure and HLA in healthy donors. Overall study findings and caveats: The dataset shows that most TCR sequences were rare, while some public TCRs occurred in many donors. As confirmed in vitro, a few CMV-associated chains were specific for CMV antigens.

The V gene is TRBV4-3, the J gene TRBJ2-7; TRBD2 matches 8 bases. Input material: PBMCs. The receptor was isolated from a man aged 25 to 40 in good health and CMV-seronegative. CDR3 sequence reads: CASSPDGTSFTYEQYF. DNA of the CDR3: TGCGCCAGCAGCCCCGACGGGACTAGTTTCACCTACGAGCAGTACTTC.